Each of the 17 T cell receptor beta chains below was sequenced from the same sample in a study of Graves' ophthalmopathy and Graves' hyperthyroidism. RNA served as the template for amplifying TCR beta CDR3 regions. Following a first-round RT-PCR that used HTBI primers, a second-round multiplex PCR was carried out. Using its own MiXCR run on the multiplex PCR reads, TCRdb lists one record per CDR3 protein. The data contain more than 300,000 distinct CDR3 sequences, about a sixth of them singletons. Sample: peripheral blood. These receptors were taken from an adult woman with stable Graves' hyperthyroidism.

This clonotype was detected ten times or more. The chain joins TRBV15 to TRBJ2-3; no firm D call. The V gene lost 3 bases and the J gene lost 1 base, with 11 bases spanning the gap. This CDR3 comprises 15 residues. The germline gives CDR1 LNHNV, CDR2 YYDKDF (reference sequence). The CDR3 reads CATSRVRVRTDTQYF. In DNA form, the CDR3 reads TGTGCCACCAGCAGGGTCAGAGTTCGCACAGATACGCAGTATTTT.

The rearrangement links TRBV12-3 or TRBV12-4 to TRBJ1-1; D not resolved. The CDR3 is 11 residues long. V was cut by 7 bases and J by 7 bases, with 10 bases left in between. The CDR3, as DNA: TGTGCCAGCAAGTCTCGGGGTGAAGCTTTCTTT. It yields the protein CASKSRGEAFF.

This clonotype was detected only a few times. The V call is TRBV18, the J call TRBJ1-1, with D unclear. The V end lost 3 bases, the J end lost 3 bases, and 14 bases lay between the germline ends. Germline V gene lookup returns CDR1 KGHSH and CDR2 LQKENI. CDR3 length equals 15 residues. CDR3 loop: CASSPGPSRDTEAFF. CDR3 coding DNA: TGTGCCAGCTCACCCGGGCCTTCAAGGGACACTGAAGCTTTCTTT.

This clonotype appeared many times. The V call is TRBV5-1, the J call TRBJ2-7; perhaps TRBD1 as D (5 bases). The length of the CDR3 is 14 residues. The V end lost 4 bases, the J end lost 2 bases, and 13 bases lay between the germline ends. Germline CDR1 and CDR2: SGHRS and YFSETQ. The CDR3 reads CASSHDSYTYEQYF. The CDR3 bases are TGCGCCAGCAGCCACGACAGTTACACCTACGAGCAGTACTTC.

Many counts were recorded for this clonotype. This rearrangement joins TRBV7-3 to TRBJ1-2; D is perhaps TRBD1 (5 bases). Germline CDR1 and CDR2: SGHTA and FQGTGA. The V and J ends lost 2 bases and 8 bases respectively, with 12 bases between them. The CDR3 sequence is 13 residues long. The CDR3 loop is CASSLGGEGGYTF. The DNA for the CDR3 is TGTGCCAGCAGCTTAGGAGGGGAAGGGGGCTACACCTTC. Filled out from reference TRBV7-3 and TRBJ1-2, the complete variable domain reads GAGVSQTPSNKVTEKGKYVELRCDPISGHTALYWYRQSLGQGPEFLIYFQGTGAADDSGLPNDRFFAVRPEGSVSTLKIQRTERGDSAVYLCASSLGGEGGYTFGSGTRLTVV.

Details on this clonotype: A much larger clone sits a single nucleotide away, making a read error possible. The CDR3 does not end in the conserved phenylalanine or tryptophan, so this is likely a read error. The V and J genes are TRBV4-2 and TRBJ1-2, with TRBD1 matching 9 bases. The CDR3 length is 16 residues. CDR1 and CDR2 from the germline V gene are LGHNA and YNFKEQ. The ends lost 3 bases at V and 5 bases at J; junction bases unmatched: 10. DNA for the CDR3: TGTGCCAGCAGCCAGGGAACGGGACAGGGCTCATATGGCTACACCTCC. Translation gives CASSQGTGQGSYGYTS.

This clonotype has ten or more counts. V is TRBV20-1 and J is TRBJ2-7, with 8 positions matching TRBD1. Trimming took 3 bases from V and 7 from J; bases not matched to a gene: 11. Germline-derived CDR1 and CDR2 are DFQATT and SNEGSKA (reference sequence). The CDR3 consists of 14 residues. The CDR3 spells CSARTPGGTREQYF. The CDR3 DNA reads as TGCAGTGCTAGGACGCCAGGGGGCACGAGAGAGCAGTACTTC.

The table lists this clonotype with many counts. V gene TRBV6-5 combines with J gene TRBJ2-2; no firm D call. V lost 5 bases and J lost 1, with 8 bases in between. CDR3 length: 14 amino acids. Germline-derived CDR1 and CDR2 are MNHEY and SVGAGI. This CDR3 reads CASSRDGNTGELFF. The CDR3, as DNA: TGTGCCAGCAGTCGCGACGGGAACACCGGGGAGCTGTTTTTT.

Many counts were recorded for this clonotype. The genes are TRBV5-1 and TRBJ2-7, with TRBD1 matching over 11 bases. Trimming at V came to 3 bases and at J to 2 bases, leaving 4 bases not matched to a gene. The CDR3 runs to 15 residues. Germline V CDR1 and CDR2: SGHRS, YFSETQ. This CDR3 is CASSYRTGGTYEQYF. CDR3 DNA: TGCGCCAGCAGCTACCGGACAGGGGGCACCTACGAGCAGTACTTC. Filled out from reference TRBV5-1 and TRBJ2-7, the complete variable domain reads KAGVTQTPRYLIKTRGQQVTLSCSPISGHRSVSWYQQTPGQGLQFLFEYFSETQRNKGNFPGRFSGRQFSNSRSEMNVSTLELGDSALYLCASSYRTGGTYEQYFGPGTRLTVT.

This clonotype was seen many times. V usage is TRBV6-2 or TRBV6-3 and J usage is TRBJ1-1; 7 positions match TRBD1. CDR1 MNHEY and CDR2 SVGEGT come from the germline V gene. V gave up 8 bases and J gave up 5 bases; unmatched junction bases: 11. CDR3 length: 14 residues. The CDR3 spells CASGHTGAGTEAFF. CDR3 DNA sequence: TGTGCCAGCGGACATACAGGGGCTGGGACTGAAGCTTTCTTT.

This clonotype was found many times. J is TRBJ1-5 and V is TRBV28, with D tentatively TRBD1 (5 bases). Germline-derived CDR1 and CDR2 are MDHEN and SYDVKM. Trimming took off 6 bases at V and 4 bases at J, with 22 bases between the two ends. CDR3 length equals 17 residues. The CDR3 region has the DNA TGTGCCAGCAGAACTCGGGGCACTACTACAAATAATCAGCCCCAGCATTTT. Translation gives CASRTRGTTTNNQPQHF.

This clonotype was observed many times. V and J are TRBV4-2 and TRBJ1-1; D call uncertain. The V and J ends lost 2 bases and 5 bases respectively, with 15 bases between them. The CDR3 is made up of 15 amino acids. Germline lookup yields CDR1 LGHNA and CDR2 YNFKEQ. CDR3 nucleotides: TGTGCCAGCAGCCAATCGTATGTGGAAGGGACTGAAGCTTTCTTT. Its protein product is CASSQSYVEGTEAFF.

A word on this clonotype: A read error is possible here, since a much larger clone lies one base away. The rearrangement joins TRBV12-3 or TRBV12-4 to TRBJ2-2; TRBD2 might be the D (6 bases). The CDR3 has 16 amino acids. CDR3 in DNA: TGTGCCAGCAGCTGGGGGGTGCCGGAGAACACCGGGGAGCTGTGTTTT. This sequence encodes CASSWGVPENTGELCF.

This clonotype was detected many times. The rearrangement joins TRBV27 to TRBJ1-1, with TRBD1 as a possible D gene (5 bases). V was trimmed by 0 bases and J by 5 bases, leaving 10 bases between them. This CDR3 spans 14 amino acids. The germline CDR1 and CDR2 sequences are MNHEY and SMNVEV (reference sequence). CDR3 residues: CASSLSRGATEAFF. CDR3 DNA sequence: TGTGCCAGCAGTTTATCGAGAGGGGCAACTGAAGCTTTCTTT.

This clonotype has a count of ten or more. Without the conserved terminal phenylalanine or tryptophan, this CDR3 likely stems from a read error. The V call is TRBV9, the J call TRBJ1-1; D is perhaps TRBD1 (5 bases). CDR1 is SGDLS and CDR2 is YYNGEE in the germline V gene. This CDR3 is 13 amino acids long. Trimming removed 0 bases at V and 5 bases at J, with 8 bases between. The CDR3 DNA reads TGTGCCAGCAGCGTAGATGGACAAACTGAAGCTTTCCTT. It yields the protein CASSVDGQTEAFL.

This clonotype was observed many times. V and J are TRBV6-2 or TRBV6-3 and TRBJ2-2; 10 bases match TRBD2. There are 17 residues in the CDR3. Looked up from germline, CDR1 is MNHEY and CDR2 is SVGEGT. J was trimmed by 2 bases and V by 3 bases; bases with no gene match: 6. CDR3: CASSYSRTSGNTGELFF. The CDR3 DNA reads TGTGCCAGCAGTTATAGCCGGACTAGCGGCAACACCGGGGAGCTGTTTTTT.

This clonotype was picked up a small number of times. The V and J genes are TRBV20-1 and TRBJ2-5; D is unresolved. There are 12 residues in the CDR3. CDR1 is DFQATT, CDR2 SNEGSKA, per germline (reference sequence). V dropped 3 bases and J dropped 5 bases, with 10 bases sitting between them. CDR3 in DNA: TGCAGTGCTAGGGCCACCGGGGAGACCCAGTACTTC. This encodes CSARATGETQYF.